The T cell receptor (beta chain) under discussion was sequenced for a study of cytomegalovirus exposure and HLA in healthy donors. Libraries were prepared by immunoSEQ multiplex PCR; TCRdb keeps only in-frame clonotypes and omits some of them. In the table there are about 130,000 clones, nearly 90% of which are singletons. From germline, CDR1 is SGHNT and CDR2 YYREEE (reference sequence). The CDR3 length is 17 residues. J was trimmed by 11 bases and V by 0 bases; bases with no gene match: 17. Separate from the 666-subject first cohort was the approximately 120-subject validation cohort, to which the donors belonged.

The genes are TRBV5-4 and TRBJ2-3; 8 positions match TRBD2. Source material: PBMCs. The sequence was collected from a woman under 30 in good health and CMV-seropositive. The CDR3 DNA reads TGTGCCAGCAGCTTGGGTATCCTAGCGGGCGGACTTAGCGGGCAGTATTTT. Amino acid sequence: CASSLGILAGGLSGQYF.